The present T cell receptor (beta chain) was sequenced within a study of molecular identifiers for immune sequencing clone quantification. Ten or more counts support this clonotype. TCRdb recomputed calls from the PCR reads with MiXCR, one row per CDR3 protein. The sample includes about 640,000 distinct CDR3 sequences, around 20% seen only once; the top ten take 0.85%. Sorting defined naive CD8 T cells as CD8+CD4-CCR7+CD45RA+. The CDR3 has 14 residues. Trimming cost V 3 bases and J 3 bases, with 9 bases left between them. The chain recombines TRBV12-3 or TRBV12-4 with TRBJ1-5; D remains ambiguous. This TCR was sampled from a human donor in good health. Some libraries in this study had Jurkat cell RNA spiked in. The sequenced sample was naive CD8+ T cells from blood, with Jurkat cell RNA spiked in. Documented subset: FACS-sorted CD8+CD4-CCR7+CD45RA+ naive T cells. As DNA, the CDR3 is TGTGCCAGCAGTTTTTGGGGAGACAATCAGCCCCAGCATTTT. Its translation is CASSFWGDNQPQHF.